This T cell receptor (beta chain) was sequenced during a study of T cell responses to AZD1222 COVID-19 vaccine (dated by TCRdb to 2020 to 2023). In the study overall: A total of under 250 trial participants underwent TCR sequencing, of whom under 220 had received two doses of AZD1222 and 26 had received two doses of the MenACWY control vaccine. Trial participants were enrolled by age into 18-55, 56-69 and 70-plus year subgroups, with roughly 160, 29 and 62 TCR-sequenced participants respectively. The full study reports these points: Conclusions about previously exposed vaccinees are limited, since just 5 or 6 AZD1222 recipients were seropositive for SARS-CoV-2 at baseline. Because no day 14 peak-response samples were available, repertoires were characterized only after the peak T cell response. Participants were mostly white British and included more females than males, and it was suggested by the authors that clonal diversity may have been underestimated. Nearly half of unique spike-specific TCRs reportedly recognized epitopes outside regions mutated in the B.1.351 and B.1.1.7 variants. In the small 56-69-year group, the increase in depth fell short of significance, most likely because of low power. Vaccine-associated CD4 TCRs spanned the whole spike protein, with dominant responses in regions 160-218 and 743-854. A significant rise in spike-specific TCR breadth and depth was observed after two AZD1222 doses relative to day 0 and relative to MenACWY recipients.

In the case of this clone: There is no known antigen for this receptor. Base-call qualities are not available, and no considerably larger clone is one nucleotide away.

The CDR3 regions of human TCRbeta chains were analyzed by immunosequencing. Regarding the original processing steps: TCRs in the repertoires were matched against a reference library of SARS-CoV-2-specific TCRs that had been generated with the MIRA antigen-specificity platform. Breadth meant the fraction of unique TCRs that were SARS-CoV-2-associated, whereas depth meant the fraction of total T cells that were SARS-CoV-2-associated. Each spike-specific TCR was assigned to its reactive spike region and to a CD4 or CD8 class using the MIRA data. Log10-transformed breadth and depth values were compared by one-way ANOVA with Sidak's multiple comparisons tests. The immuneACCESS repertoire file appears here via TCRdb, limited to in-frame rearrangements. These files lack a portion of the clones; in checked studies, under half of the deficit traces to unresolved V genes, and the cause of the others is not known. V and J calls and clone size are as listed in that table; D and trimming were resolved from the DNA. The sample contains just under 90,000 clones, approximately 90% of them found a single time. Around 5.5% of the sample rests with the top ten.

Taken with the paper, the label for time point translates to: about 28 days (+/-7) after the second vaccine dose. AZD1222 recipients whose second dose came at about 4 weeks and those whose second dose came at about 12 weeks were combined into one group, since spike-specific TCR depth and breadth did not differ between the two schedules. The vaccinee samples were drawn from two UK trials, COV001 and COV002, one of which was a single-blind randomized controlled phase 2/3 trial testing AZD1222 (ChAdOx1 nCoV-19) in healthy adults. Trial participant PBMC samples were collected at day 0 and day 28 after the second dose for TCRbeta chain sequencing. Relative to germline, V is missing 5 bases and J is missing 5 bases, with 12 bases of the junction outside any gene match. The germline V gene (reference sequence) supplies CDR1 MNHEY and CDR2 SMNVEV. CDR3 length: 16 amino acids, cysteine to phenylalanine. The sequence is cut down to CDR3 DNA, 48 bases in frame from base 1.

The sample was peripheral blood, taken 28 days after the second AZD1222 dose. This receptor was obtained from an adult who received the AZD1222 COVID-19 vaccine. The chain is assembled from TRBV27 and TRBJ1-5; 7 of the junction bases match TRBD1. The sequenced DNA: TGTGCCAGCAGTAGACTGCGGGACAGCAACGATCAGCCCCAGCATTTT. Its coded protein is CASSRLRDSNDQPQHF.